A single sample is the source of the 19 T cell receptor beta chains below, sequenced in a study of shared clonotypes between healthy human individuals. Libraries were prepared by immunoSEQ multiplex PCR; TCRdb keeps only in-frame clonotypes and omits some of them. The data contain some 2,000,000 clones, about 94% of them singletons. Sequencing used naive CD4+ T cells sorted from blood. Subset reported: CD45RA+ positively selected. The receptors originated from a man aged 18 to 30 in good health.

This rearrangement joins TRBV6-5 to TRBJ2-7; 7 bases fit TRBD2. J gave up 2 bases and V 0 bases, and 4 bases lay outside the gene matches. From germline, CDR1 is MNHEY and CDR2 SVGAGI. The CDR3 totals 15 residues. Written as DNA, the CDR3 is TGTGCCAGCAGTTACTCTGGGACTATCACCTACGAGCAGTACTTC. Translated: CASSYSGTITYEQYF.

The rearrangement links TRBV6-1 to TRBJ2-1; D uncertain. Germline CDR1 and CDR2: MNHNS and SASEGT. There are 13 residues in the CDR3. The V and J ends lost 5 bases and 8 bases respectively, with 13 bases between them. CDR3 DNA sequence: TGTGCCAGCAGTAAACAAGGAATCGATGAGCAGTTCTTC. It specifies CASSKQGIDEQFF.

The J gene is TRBJ2-1, the V gene TRBV11-2, with TRBD1 identical over 9 bases. The CDR3 consists of 15 residues. CDR1 and CDR2 from the germline V gene are SGHAT and FQNNGV. The J segment lost 12 bases and the V segment lost 5 bases, leaving 14 bases of the junction unmatched. The CDR3 spells CASSKGQGSRSGQFF. In nucleotides, the CDR3 is TGTGCCAGCAGCAAAGGACAGGGGTCAAGATCGGGGCAGTTCTTC.

The J gene is TRBJ2-2, the V gene TRBV18; 8 bases align to TRBD2. The CDR3 runs 15 residues. Trimming took 6 bases from V and 6 from J; bases not matched to a gene: 9. From germline, CDR1 is KGHSH and CDR2 LQKENI. This CDR3 reads CASSRTSSWPGELFF. The DNA of the CDR3 is TGTGCCAGCTCCCGGACTAGCAGCTGGCCCGGGGAGCTGTTTTTT.

The chain uses TRBV10-3 and TRBJ1-2; weak D call: TRBD1 (6 bases). The CDR3 has 13 amino acids. The ends were cut back, 3 bases at V and 4 bases at J, with 9 bases in the middle. CDR1 is ENHRY, CDR2 SYGVKD, per germline. The CDR3 here is CAISDRRGYGYTF. CDR3 nucleotide sequence: TGTGCCATCAGTGATCGCAGGGGCTATGGCTACACCTTC.

The J gene is TRBJ1-1, the V gene TRBV19, with D possibly TRBD1 on 6 matching bases. The CDR3 contains 14 residues. Trimming took 3 bases from V and 2 from J, leaving 10 bases between them. CDR1 and CDR2 from the germline V gene are LNHDA and SQIVND (reference sequence). The CDR3 sequence: CASSMEGGNTEAFF. The CDR3 nucleotides read TGTGCCAGTAGTATGGAGGGGGGAAACACTGAAGCTTTCTTT. The variable domain in full, completed from reference TRBV19 and TRBJ1-1, reads DGGITQSPKYLFRKEGQNVTLSCEQNLNHDAMYWYRQDPGQGLRLIYYSQIVNDFQKGDIAEGYSVSREKKESFPLTVTSAQKNPTAFYLCASSMEGGNTEAFFGQGTRLTVV.

The chain is built from TRBV5-5 and TRBJ1-3; D unclear. Germline V gene sequence: CDR1 SGHKS, CDR2 YYEKEE (reference sequence). V lost 0 bases and J 0 bases, leaving 7 bases between the germline ends. CDR3 length: 15 residues. This CDR3 is CASSLAPSSGNTIYF. In DNA, the CDR3 is TGTGCCAGCAGCTTGGCTCCCAGCTCTGGAAACACCATATATTTT.

This chain connects TRBV28 to TRBJ1-4; TRBD1 matches at 7 bases. J lost 0 bases, V lost 3 bases, and 4 bases had no gene match. The CDR3 spans 16 residues. From germline, CDR1 is MDHEN and CDR2 SYDVKM. The CDR3 loop reads CASSLAGGATNEKLFF. CDR3 sequence (DNA): TGTGCCAGCAGTTTGGCAGGGGGTGCAACTAATGAAAAACTGTTTTTT.

V usage is TRBV7-9 and J usage is TRBJ2-1; 7 nucleotides align to TRBD1. CDR3 length: 15 residues. Trimming cost V 5 bases and J 10 bases; bases outside gene matches: 14. Germline assignment: CDR1 SEHNR and CDR2 FQNEAQ (reference sequence). The CDR3 loop reads CASSQGDREAGEQFF. CDR3 nucleotides: TGTGCCAGCAGCCAGGGCGACAGGGAAGCAGGGGAGCAGTTCTTC.

This clone has only one observation. V and J are TRBV27 and TRBJ1-2; a weak D match, TRBD1 (5 bases). The V gene's germline CDR1 is MNHEY and CDR2 SMNVEV (reference sequence). V was shortened by 5 bases and J by 6 bases, with 13 bases between the two germline ends. This CDR3 is built from 13 residues. CDR3 nucleotide sequence: TGTGCCAGCAGTGCGGGGGGAGGGGATGGCTACACCTTC. Protein product: CASSAGGGDGYTF.

The chain joins TRBV6-5 to TRBJ1-3; D ambiguous. With 4 bases removed from V and 0 bases from J, the gap between germline ends came to 10 bases. Looked up from germline, CDR1 is MNHEY and CDR2 is SVGAGI. This CDR3 comprises 15 residues. CDR3 protein: CASSSPTVSGNTIYF. CDR3 coding DNA: TGTGCCAGCAGTTCCCCGACCGTCTCTGGAAACACCATATATTTT.

This chain joins TRBV6-5 and TRBJ2-3; D ambiguous. Trimming took off 5 bases at V and 4 bases at J, with 10 bases between the two ends. Germline loops: CDR1 MNHEY, CDR2 SVGAGI. The CDR3 contains 13 residues. In DNA, the CDR3 is TGTGCCAGCAGTGGCTGGGCGGCAGATACGCAGTATTTT. Translation gives CASSGWAADTQYF.

This sequence joins TRBV18 and TRBJ2-5; 8 bases align to TRBD1. This CDR3 has 14 residues. The V segment lost 3 bases and the J segment 5 bases; nucleotides outside the gene matches: 5. Germline assignment: CDR1 KGHSH and CDR2 LQKENI. This chain's CDR3 is CASSPTGDSETQYF. Here the CDR3 DNA reads TGTGCCAGCTCACCGACAGGGGACAGTGAGACCCAGTACTTC.

The rearrangement uses TRBV19 and TRBJ1-2, with D perhaps TRBD1 (5 bases). CDR1 is LNHDA and CDR2 is SQIVND in the germline V gene (reference sequence). CDR3 size: 14 residues. V lost 5 bases and J 5 bases, leaving 15 bases between the germline ends. CDR3 coding DNA: TGTGCCAGTAGTTTTCGGGACGTACGGTATGGCTACACCTTC. Translated, it gives CASSFRDVRYGYTF.

The chain employs TRBV29-1 and TRBJ2-5, with 13 bases aligning to TRBD2. This CDR3 has 16 residues. V trimming: 1 base; J trimming: 0 bases; junction bases outside the gene matches: 2. CDR1 SQVTM and CDR2 ANQGSEA come from the germline V gene. The CDR3 DNA follows: TGCAGCGTTGAAGCTGGACTAGCGGGAGACCAAGAGACCCAGTACTTC. It yields the protein CSVEAGLAGDQETQYF.

The J gene is TRBJ1-2, the V gene TRBV11-2; no clear D gene. This CDR3 region has 15 residues. V was pared by 4 bases and J by 0 bases, with 12 bases between. CDR1 and CDR2 (germline): SGHAT, FQNNGV. CDR3 sequence reads: CASSSRTETNYGYTF. CDR3 sequence (DNA): TGTGCCAGCAGCTCCCGGACGGAGACTAACTATGGCTACACCTTC.

V is TRBV28 and J is TRBJ1-1; D unclear. The V gene's germline CDR1 is MDHEN and CDR2 SYDVKM. The V gene lost 6 bases and the J gene lost 0 bases, with 5 bases spanning the gap. The CDR3 consists of 12 residues. CDR3 sequence (DNA): TGTGCCAGCAGAAAATTGAACACTGAAGCTTTCTTT. Amino acid sequence: CASRKLNTEAFF. Full variable domain (rest looked up from reference TRBV28 and TRBJ1-1): DVKVTQSSRYLVKRTGEKVFLECVQDMDHENMFWYRQDPGLGLRLIYFSYDVKMKEKGDIPEGYSVSREKKERFSLILESASTNQTSMYLCASRKLNTEAFFGQGTRLTVV.

The count of this clone is one. The V and J genes are TRBV18 and TRBJ1-1; unclear D gene. Germline V gene data show CDR1 as KGHSH and CDR2 as LQKENI. CDR3 length: 14 amino acids. V was pared by 2 bases and J by 3 bases, with 10 bases between. The chain's CDR3 is CASSPSRLDTEAFF. Written as DNA, the CDR3 is TGTGCCAGCTCACCAAGCAGGCTAGACACTGAAGCTTTCTTT.

This clone was seen just once. The V and J genes are TRBV5-1 and TRBJ2-3; TRBD1 agrees at 9 bases. J gave up 4 bases and V 2 bases, and 2 bases lay outside the gene matches. The CDR3 loop spans 14 amino acids. Germline CDR1 and CDR2: SGHRS and YFSETQ. CDR3 bases: TGCGCCAGCAGCTTCCGGGACAGGGCAGATACGCAGTATTTT. This translates into CASSFRDRADTQYF.